This T cell receptor (beta chain) was recovered during a study of early T cells in non-severe SARS-CoV-2 infection (dated by TCRdb to the early 2020s). About the full investigation: Because TCR sequencing relied on bulk RNA taken from unsorted whole blood, pairing of alpha and beta chains was not possible. Here is what the overall study found, with its caveats: VDJdb matching was skewed toward anti-spike CD8 responses and likely underestimated virus-specific expansions by missing private and CD4 specificities.

To prepare the library, 5' RACE was applied. Instrument on record: NextSeq 500. To correct for sequencing error and PCR bias, the TCR library protocol tagged individual cDNA molecules with unique molecular identifiers. Both TCR alpha and beta chains were sequenced, and tight co-correlation was observed between alpha and beta sequence abundances in each sample. The authors' analysis ran thus. Decombinator V4 was used to perform V gene, J gene and CDR3 annotation of TCR sequences. Expanded TCRs were defined as changing significantly between any two time points under a Poisson model with p below 0.0001. TCR abundances were normalised to the total number of TCRs sequenced per sample and were expressed as counts per million. TRAV1-2 paired with TRAJ12, TRAJ20 or TRAJ33 defined MAIT TCRs, while TRAV10 paired with TRAJ18 defined iNKT TCRs. VDJdb, accessed 1 November 2021, was searched for CMV, EBV and SARS-CoV-2 annotated TCRs, excluding TCRs annotated for multiple antigens. In TCRdb, the public reads were trimmed at Q25 with fastp and aligned with MiXCR, with productive beta chains retained. When rows share a CDR3 protein, they turn into one entry using the most common DNA and genes. What appears here as the V and J calls and clone size reflects TCRdb's work, not the paper's. The table for this sample lists approximately 69,000 distinct CDR3 sequences; over 9.5% of them were counted only once. The top ten constitute around 6% of the sample.

The study was a case-control design nested within a healthcare worker cohort in London, UK, with weekly nasopharyngeal swab PCR tests and blood sampling. Healthcare workers were recruited between 23 and 31 March 2020, during the week of the UK lockdown, and were followed weekly for up to roughly 15 weeks. This clonotype occurred many times. The antigen this receptor binds is unknown. No per-base quality is available; no much larger clone lies one base away. Cut back by 3 bases and 1 base, the V and J ends lie 9 bases apart. The germline V gene sets CDR1 to MGHRA and CDR2 to YSYEKL. From the cysteine up to the phenylalanine, the CDR3 has a length of 14 residues. Just the 42-base CDR3 DNA is kept, in frame starting at base 1.

This receptor was obtained from an adult who was a healthcare worker with PCR-confirmed SARS-CoV-2 infection or an uninfected control (not recorded which). Sequenced here: whole blood, sampled at baseline. Recombination linked TRBV4-1 to TRBJ2-5, and TRBD1 may be the D gene, going by 6 matching bases. In nucleotides, the sequence is TGCGCCAGCAGCCAGGTACAGGGCCAAGAGACCCAGTACTTC. Its protein reads: CASSQVQGQETQYF.